This T cell receptor (beta chain) emerged from a study of sequential checkpoint blockade in melanoma. Clones were read by immunoSEQ multiplex PCR, and TCRdb kept only the in-frame ones, dropping some. Here the sample spans roughly 34,000 clones, 86% being singletons. V was cut by 7 bases and J by 4 bases, with 11 bases left in between. The CDR3 contains 12 residues. Germline CDR1 reads MNHNS; CDR2 reads SASEGT. Treatment: randomized to nivolumab then ipilimumab (arm A) or the reverse (arm B). PBMC sorting kept live CD3+CD8+ cells without CD19 or CD56. The receptor was isolated from a human donor with melanoma. The V and J genes are TRBV6-1 and TRBJ2-7, with D perhaps matching TRBD1 (5 bases). The sample consisted of CD8+ T cells sorted from blood (inferred from file names), taken from a patient given nivolumab and ipilimumab in sequence. The CDR3, as DNA: TGTGCCAGCACCCCGGCAGGGTACGAGCAGTACTTC. Its translation is CASTPAGYEQYF.